This TCR beta chain was found in a study of shared clonotypes between healthy human individuals. General observations from the study: Blood was the sole source, and tissue repertoires probably differ. The authors expected sequencing depth to affect clonotype sharing among donors.

This clone was picked up many times. Its cognate antigen is unknown. A far more abundant clone sits one base away, making this likely a read error. In the study's own analysis: ImmunoSEQ yielded junction-only sequences lacking quality scores, so filtering differed. Produced via immunoSEQ multiplex PCR; TCRdb's table is partial and in-frame only. That table gives V, J and clone size, and the DNA gave D and trimming. The sample yields some 450,000 clones, roughly 80% seen once. The CDR3 contains 12 residues. Germline values: CDR1 MNHNS, CDR2 SASEGT. With 11 bases clipped from V and 2 bases from J, the junction kept 4 bases outside the gene matches.

Sequenced: PBMCs. The chain recombines TRBV6-1 with TRBJ2-7; TRBD1 agrees at 9 bases. This clonotype originated in a middle-aged woman in good health. Some clones in this sample may be carry-over from other donors' samples. The CDR3 region has the DNA TGTGCCGGCGGGACAGGGACCTACGAGCAGTACTTC. This codes for CAGGTGTYEQYF.